The 7 T cell receptor beta chains below were found in one sample sequenced in a study of cytomegalovirus exposure and HLA in healthy donors. In the PCR, 60 Vbeta and 13 Jbeta primers were used. Profiled with immunoSEQ multiplex PCR; TCRdb holds only in-frame clones, not every one. In the table there are approximately 110,000 clones, roughly 70% of which are singletons. The sample was PBMCs. These receptors originate from a man in his forties in good health and CMV-seropositive.

The genes are TRBV19 and TRBJ2-1; TRBD2 matches 7 bases. CDR3 size: 13 residues. V gave up 0 bases and J gave up 7 bases; unmatched junction bases: 0. Germline V lookup: CDR1 LNHDA, CDR2 SQIVND (reference sequence). The CDR3 reads CASSIDGGNEQFF. Written as DNA, the CDR3 is TGTGCCAGTAGTATAGACGGGGGGAATGAGCAGTTCTTC.

In DNA form, the CDR3 reads TGTGCCAGCAGCAACCGACTAGCGGGAGGGCCGTCTTGGAATGAGCAGTTCTTC. As protein: CASSNRLAGGPSWNEQFF. The rearrangement uses TRBV9 and TRBJ2-1, with 14 positions matching TRBD2. The length of the CDR3 is 18 residues. Germline V gene lookup returns CDR1 SGDLS and CDR2 YYNGEE. With V trimmed by 4 bases and J by 7 bases, 13 bases remained unmatched.

The chain combines TRBV6-4 with TRBJ2-2; D is undetermined. Germline V gene lookup returns CDR1 MRHNA and CDR2 SNTAGT. The CDR3 is made up of 13 amino acids. V was pared by 3 bases and J by 4 bases, with 6 bases between. The CDR3 sequence: CASSEASTGELFF. The DNA for the CDR3 is TGTGCCAGCAGTGAGGCCTCCACCGGGGAGCTGTTTTTT.

This sequence joins TRBV29-1 and TRBJ2-5; D unresolved. TRBJ2-7 explains the end of the DNA better; the J call may be wrong. CDR1 is SQVTM, CDR2 ANQGSEA, per germline. The CDR3 loop spans 14 amino acids. The CDR3 DNA sequence: TGCAGCGTTGAAGACCCCCGGAGCCCCTACGAGCAGTACTTC. Translating gives CSVEDPRSPYEQYF.

This chain connects TRBV30 to TRBJ1-4, with D maybe TRBD1 (6 bases). With 4 bases removed from V and 4 bases from J, the gap between germline ends came to 13 bases. CDR1 is GTSNPN, CDR2 SVGIG, per germline (reference sequence). This CDR3 is built from 14 residues. CDR3 sequence (DNA): TGTGCCTGGACTCAGACAGGCCTTAATGAAAAACTGTTTTTT. It specifies CAWTQTGLNEKLFF.

The genes are TRBV28 and TRBJ2-4, with 10 bases identical to TRBD2. The V and J ends lost 3 bases and 3 bases, in that order; junction bases with no gene match: 17. Germline CDR1 reads MDHEN; CDR2 reads SYDVKM. The CDR3 has 20 residues. CDR3 amino acids: CASSFKRSAGGRMFKNIQYF. The CDR3 coding sequence is TGTGCCAGCAGTTTCAAAAGGTCAGCGGGAGGGCGGATGTTCAAAAACATTCAGTACTTC.

This clone was seen a few times. The chain has TRBV6-6 and TRBJ2-7; 10 bases are shared with TRBD1. Per germline, CDR1 MNHNY and CDR2 SVGAGI (reference sequence). The CDR3 sequence is 14 residues long. V lost 2 bases, J lost 3 bases, and 1 base stayed unmatched. The CDR3 nucleotides read TGTGCCAGCAGTTACGGGACAGGGGTCTACGAGCAGTACTTC. Amino acids: CASSYGTGVYEQYF.